Below are 15 T cell receptor delta chains sequenced from a single sample in a study of gamma-delta T cells after stem cell transplantation. TCRdb reanalyzed the RT-PCR reads using CATT. The sample contains over a thousand delta-chain clones, 15% to 20% of which appear only once. The sample was gamma-delta T cells. The receptors originated from a human donor. It is not recorded whose cells these are; they may come from a transplant donor.

With respect to this clone: This likely traces to a read error, being one base from a far larger clone. The rearrangement joins TRDV2 to TRDJ1, with 12 positions matching TRDD3. Germline values: CDR1 GEAIGNYY, CDR2 EKD. The CDR3 is 23 amino acids. The CDR3 region has the DNA TGTGCCTGTGACACACTTCAAAGTTCCTACGTACTGGGGGATACCCTCCACACCGATAAACCCATCTTT. It encodes CACDTLQSSYVLGDTLHTDKPIF.

This clone was seen a few times. Since a far larger clone is one base different, this is likely a read error. Additional DNA sequences in this sample encode the identical CDR3. The genes are TRDV2 and TRDJ1, with D perhaps TRDD2 (5 bases). In germline, CDR1 is GEAIGNYY, CDR2 EKD. This CDR3 spans 14 amino acids. The V end was cut by 3 bases, the J end by 8 bases, with 18 bases between. The CDR3 DNA is TGTGCCTGTGACCTCCTAGCTTCAGCGGGGAAACTCATCTTT. Its protein is CACDLLASAGKLIF.

This clone was seen a handful of times. This probably arose from a read error, given a far larger clone one base away. This specimen includes other DNA sequences encoding the same CDR3. V usage is TRDV2 and J usage is TRDJ3; 8 bases align to TRDD3. CDR3 size: 21 residues. Germline V gives CDR1 GEAIGNYY, CDR2 EKD. DNA for the CDR3: TGTGCCTGCGACACCGCGAGTACTGGGGGGTTTAACACCTGGGACACCCGACAGATGTTTTTC. It is translated as CACDTASTGGFNTWDTRQMFF.

This clone was counted only a few times. This DNA translates differently at residue 6 from the TCRdb protein, which is that of a much larger clone; a read error is likely, and the protein shown is the DNA's own translation. The rearrangement uses TRDV2 and TRDJ1, with TRDD3 matching 9 bases. J lost 0 bases, V lost 4 bases, and 17 bases had no gene match. The CDR3 consists of 19 residues. Germline CDR1 reads GEAIGNYY; CDR2 reads EKD. The CDR3 sequence: CACEIPTRRGYEDTDKLIF. Here the CDR3 DNA reads TGTGCCTGTGAGATTCCTACGAGGAGGGGATACGAGGACACCGATAAACTCATCTTT.

This clone is termed medium-sized. It is likely a read error: a sequence one base away is far more abundant. The rearrangement uses TRDV2 and TRDJ1; either TRDD2 or TRDD3 may fit D (7 bases each). The CDR3 runs 19 residues. Germline-derived CDR1 and CDR2 are GEAIGNYY and EKD. Here the CDR3 reads CSCDTAGFPTGAYGDKLIF. The CDR3, as DNA: TGTTCCTGTGACACGGCGGGCTTTCCTACTGGGGCTTATGGCGATAAACTCATCTTT.

Points on this clone: The TCRdb record carries a much larger clone's protein, which differs from this DNA's translation at residue 11; a read error is the likely cause, and the protein listed here is the DNA translation. The V call is TRDV2, the J call TRDJ1; D is unresolved. Germline V gene lookup returns CDR1 GEAIGNYY and CDR2 EKD. The CDR3 contains 15 residues. DNA of the CDR3: TGTGCCTGTGATCTCATGTACCCGATCACCGAAAAACTCATCTTT. Amino acids: CACDLMYPITEKLIF.

In its sample, this clone was seen a few times. TCRdb's entry gives the protein of a much larger clone, which mismatches this DNA's translation at residue 13, likely from a read error; the protein reported here is translated from the DNA. This sequence joins TRDV2 and TRDJ1; 8 bases are a match to TRDD3. V trimming: 2 bases; J trimming: 2 bases; junction bases outside the gene matches: 18. Per germline, CDR1 GEAIGNYY and CDR2 EKD. The CDR3 length is 19 residues. The CDR3 sequence is CACDRLAPPALGGTDKLIF. Written as DNA, the CDR3 is TGTGCCTGTGACAGGCTTGCCCCGCCTGCACTGGGGGGTACCGATAAACTCATCTTT.

This clone was picked up a small number of times. A single base is all that separates this from a far larger clone, so a read error is likely. This rearrangement joins TRDV2 to TRDJ3, with D maybe TRDD3 (6 bases). The CDR3 extends over 21 amino acids. From germline, CDR1 is GEAIGNYY and CDR2 EKD. Trimming removed 0 bases from V and 2 bases from J, with 22 bases in between. The CDR3 DNA follows: TGTGCCTGTGACACCGCGAGTATTGGGGGGTTTAACACCTGGGACACCCGACAGATGTTTTTC. Its protein is CACDTASIGGFNTWDTRQMFF.

With respect to this clone: The protein TCRdb lists belongs to a much larger clone and differs from this DNA's translation at residue 3, which points to a read error; the protein shown is made from the DNA. The chain joins TRDV2 to TRDJ1, with TRDD3 identical over 12 bases. J was trimmed by 3 bases and V by 7 bases; bases with no gene match: 20. CDR3 length: 19 amino acids. Germline V gene lookup returns CDR1 GEAIGNYY and CDR2 EKD. Here the CDR3 reads CAWDPLSLGDTRKSDKLIF. CDR3 in DNA: TGTGCCTGGGACCCTCTGTCGCTGGGGGATACGCGGAAGTCCGATAAACTCATCTTT.

With respect to this clone: The protein recorded in TCRdb matches a much larger clone and deviates from this DNA's translation at residue 9, suggesting a read error; the protein here is obtained by translating the DNA. For the CDR3, the DNA is TGTGCCTGTGACACCGTAGGATCAGGACTGCCACCCCTCATCTTT. Translating it yields CACDTVGSGLPPLIF. This chain uses TRDV2 with TRDJ1; no clear D gene. Germline assignment: CDR1 GEAIGNYY and CDR2 EKD. The germline V and J ends were trimmed by 0 bases and 11 bases, with 21 bases remaining between them. This CDR3 contains 15 residues.

This clone was observed a handful of times. This likely traces to a read error, being one base from a far larger clone. Other DNA variants within this sample encode the same CDR3. This chain connects TRDV2 to TRDJ1; either TRDD2 or TRDD3 may supply D (7 bases each). Germline assignment: CDR1 GEAIGNYY and CDR2 EKD. The CDR3 runs 19 residues. The DNA of the CDR3 is TGTGCCTGTGACACGGCGGGCTTTCCTACTGGGGCTTATGGCGATAAACTTATCTTT. It codes for CACDTAGFPTGAYGDKLIF.

Regarding this clone: This likely stems from a read error, as it lies one base from a far larger clone. The sample has other DNA sequences that encode this CDR3 too. The V gene is TRDV2, the J gene TRDJ1; perhaps D is TRDD1 or TRDD3 (5 bases each). V shed 4 bases and J shed 3 bases, with 14 bases lying between them. The CDR3 is 14 amino acids. The germline V gene has CDR1 GEAIGNYY and CDR2 EKD. The CDR3 nucleotides read TGTGCCTGTGATCAAATACTGGACGCCGATAAACTCATCTTT. Amino acids: CACDQILDADKLIF.

This clone has just a few counts. A far larger clone is one nucleotide away, so this likely arose from a read error. Other DNA sequences within the sample encode an identical CDR3. This chain joins TRDV2 and TRDJ1, with TRDD3 matching over 9 bases. Germline-derived CDR1 and CDR2 are GEAIGNYY and EKD. Trimming removed 3 bases from V and 5 bases from J; junction bases left unmatched: 9. The CDR3 covers 15 residues. CDR3 protein: CACDSLSTGGDKLIF. The CDR3 DNA reads as TGTGCCTGTGACTCTCTTAGTACTGGGGGAGATAAACTCATCTTT.

The sample holds a few counts of this clone. The likely explanation is a read error, given a far larger clone one base away. The identical CDR3 is also encoded by other nucleotide sequences in the sample. The chain uses TRDV2 and TRDJ1, with D unclear. Germline assignment: CDR1 GEAIGNYY and CDR2 EKD. The CDR3 runs to 14 residues. Trimming removed 4 bases at V and 8 bases at J, with 19 bases between. The CDR3 bases are TGTGCCTGTGATCTCCTGGCTTCAGCGGGGAAACTCATCTTT. Protein sequence: CACDLLASAGKLIF.

This clone occurred a few times. A far larger clone differs by one base, so this is likely a read error. V is TRDV2 and J is TRDJ1, with D perhaps TRDD3 (6 bases). From germline, CDR1 is GEAIGNYY and CDR2 EKD. The V gene lost 2 bases and the J gene lost 1 base, with 16 bases spanning the gap. The CDR3 sequence is 16 residues long. This CDR3 is CACDMLLWGFTDKLIF. The DNA for the CDR3 is TGTGCCTGTGACATGTTACTGTGGGGGTTCACCGATAAACTCATCTTT.